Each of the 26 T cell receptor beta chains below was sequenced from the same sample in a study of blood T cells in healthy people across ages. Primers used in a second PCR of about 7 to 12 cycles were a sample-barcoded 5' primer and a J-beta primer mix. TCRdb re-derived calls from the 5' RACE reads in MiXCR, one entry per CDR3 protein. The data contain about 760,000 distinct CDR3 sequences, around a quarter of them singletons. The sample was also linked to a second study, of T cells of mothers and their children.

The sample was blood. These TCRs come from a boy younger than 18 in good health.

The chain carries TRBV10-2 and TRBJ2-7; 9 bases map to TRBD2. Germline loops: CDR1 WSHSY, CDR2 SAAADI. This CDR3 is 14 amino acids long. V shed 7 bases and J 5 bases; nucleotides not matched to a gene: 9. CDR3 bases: TGCGCCAGCACCTTTAGCGGGAGTGAGAACGAGCAGTACTTC. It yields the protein CASTFSGSENEQYF.

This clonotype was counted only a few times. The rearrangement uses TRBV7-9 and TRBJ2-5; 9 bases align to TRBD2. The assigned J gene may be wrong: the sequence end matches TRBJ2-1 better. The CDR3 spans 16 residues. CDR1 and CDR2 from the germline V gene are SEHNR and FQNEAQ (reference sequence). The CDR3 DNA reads TGTGCCAGCAGCCCAACCCTAGCGGGGATAGACAATGAGCAGTTCTTC. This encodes CASSPTLAGIDNEQFF.

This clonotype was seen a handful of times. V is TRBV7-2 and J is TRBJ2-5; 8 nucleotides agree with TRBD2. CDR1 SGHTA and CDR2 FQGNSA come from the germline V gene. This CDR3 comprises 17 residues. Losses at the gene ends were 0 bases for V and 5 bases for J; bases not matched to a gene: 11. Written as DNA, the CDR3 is TGTGCCAGCAGCTTAGCTACTGGGCTAGCGGGTTTTGAGACCCAGTACTTC. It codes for CASSLATGLAGFETQYF.

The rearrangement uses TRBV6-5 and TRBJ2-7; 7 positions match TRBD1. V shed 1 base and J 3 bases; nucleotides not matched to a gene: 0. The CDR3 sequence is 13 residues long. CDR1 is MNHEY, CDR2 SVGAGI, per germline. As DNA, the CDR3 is TGTGCCAGCAGTTACTGGGACAGCTACGAGCAGTACTTC. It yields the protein CASSYWDSYEQYF.

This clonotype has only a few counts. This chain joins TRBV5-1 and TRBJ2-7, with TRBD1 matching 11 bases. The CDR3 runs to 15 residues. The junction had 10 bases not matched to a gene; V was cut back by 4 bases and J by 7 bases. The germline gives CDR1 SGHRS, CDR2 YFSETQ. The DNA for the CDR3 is TGCGCCAGCAGCGCGGGACAGGGGGTGTACCTGGAGCAGTACTTC. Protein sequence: CASSAGQGVYLEQYF.

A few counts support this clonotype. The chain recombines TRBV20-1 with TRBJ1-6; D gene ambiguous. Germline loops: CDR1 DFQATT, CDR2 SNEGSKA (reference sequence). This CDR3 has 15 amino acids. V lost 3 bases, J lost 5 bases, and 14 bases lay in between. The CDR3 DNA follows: TGCAGTGCTAGTCAAGGGTCCGCCGATAATTCACCCCTCCACTTT. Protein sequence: CSASQGSADNSPLHF.

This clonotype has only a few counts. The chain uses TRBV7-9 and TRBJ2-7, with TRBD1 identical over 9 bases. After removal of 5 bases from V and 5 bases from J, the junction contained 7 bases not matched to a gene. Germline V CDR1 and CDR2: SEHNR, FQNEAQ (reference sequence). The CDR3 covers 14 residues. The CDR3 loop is CASSLRDRAHEQYF. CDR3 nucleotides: TGTGCCAGCAGCCTCCGGGACAGGGCCCACGAGCAGTACTTC.

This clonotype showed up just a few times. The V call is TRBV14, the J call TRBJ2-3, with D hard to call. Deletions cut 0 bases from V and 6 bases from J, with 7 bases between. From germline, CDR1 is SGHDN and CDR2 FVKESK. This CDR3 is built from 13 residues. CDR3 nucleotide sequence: TGTGCCAGCAGCCAAGATTATGATGATACGCAGTATTTT. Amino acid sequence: CASSQDYDDTQYF. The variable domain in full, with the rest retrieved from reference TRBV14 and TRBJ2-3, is EAGVTQFPSHSVIEKGQTVTLRCDPISGHDNLYWYRRVMGKEIKFLLHFVKESKQDESGMPNNRFLAERTGGTYSTLKVQPAELEDSGVYFCASSQDYDDTQYFGPGTRLTVL.

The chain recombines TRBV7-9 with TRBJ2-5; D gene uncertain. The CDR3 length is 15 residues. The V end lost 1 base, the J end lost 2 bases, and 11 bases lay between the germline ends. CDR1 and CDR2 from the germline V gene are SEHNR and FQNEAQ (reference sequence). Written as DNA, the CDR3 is TGTGCCAGCAGCTTAGTTAGAACAGCTCAAGAGACCCAGTACTTC. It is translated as CASSLVRTAQETQYF.

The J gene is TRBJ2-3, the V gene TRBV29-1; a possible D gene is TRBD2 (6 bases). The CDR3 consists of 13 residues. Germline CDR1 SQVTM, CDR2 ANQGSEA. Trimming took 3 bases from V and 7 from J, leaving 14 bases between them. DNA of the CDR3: TGCAGCGTTGATGGGACTTCCTTGAATACGCAGTATTTT. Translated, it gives CSVDGTSLNTQYF.

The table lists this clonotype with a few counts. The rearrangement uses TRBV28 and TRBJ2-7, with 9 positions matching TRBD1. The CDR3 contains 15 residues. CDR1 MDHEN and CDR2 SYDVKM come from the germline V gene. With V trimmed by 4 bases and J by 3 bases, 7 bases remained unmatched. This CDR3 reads CASSSLRTGVYEQYF. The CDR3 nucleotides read TGTGCCAGCAGTTCGTTACGGACAGGGGTCTACGAGCAGTACTTC.

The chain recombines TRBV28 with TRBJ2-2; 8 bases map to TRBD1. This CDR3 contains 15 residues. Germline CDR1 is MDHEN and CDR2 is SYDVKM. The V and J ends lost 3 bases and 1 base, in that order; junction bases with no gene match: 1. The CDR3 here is CASSFGTGNTGELFF. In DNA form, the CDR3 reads TGTGCCAGCAGTTTCGGGACAGGGAACACCGGGGAGCTGTTTTTT.

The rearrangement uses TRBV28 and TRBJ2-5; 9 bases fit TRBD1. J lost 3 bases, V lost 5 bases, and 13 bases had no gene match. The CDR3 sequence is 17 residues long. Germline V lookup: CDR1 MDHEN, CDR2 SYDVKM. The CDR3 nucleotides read TGTGCCAGCAGTCCATTAACAGGGGGCTATTCAAAAGAGACCCAGTACTTC. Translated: CASSPLTGGYSKETQYF.

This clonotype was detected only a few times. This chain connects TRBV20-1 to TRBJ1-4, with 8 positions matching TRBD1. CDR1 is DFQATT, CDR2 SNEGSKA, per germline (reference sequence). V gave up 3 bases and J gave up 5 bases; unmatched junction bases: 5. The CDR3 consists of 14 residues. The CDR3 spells CSARSGQANEKLFF. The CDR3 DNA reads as TGCAGTGCTAGGTCGGGACAGGCGAATGAAAAACTGTTTTTT.

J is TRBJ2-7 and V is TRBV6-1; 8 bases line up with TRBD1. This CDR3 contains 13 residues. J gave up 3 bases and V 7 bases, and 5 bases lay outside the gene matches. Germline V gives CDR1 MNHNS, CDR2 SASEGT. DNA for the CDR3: TGTGCCAGCACGGACAGGGATTTCTACGAGCAGTACTTC. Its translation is CASTDRDFYEQYF.

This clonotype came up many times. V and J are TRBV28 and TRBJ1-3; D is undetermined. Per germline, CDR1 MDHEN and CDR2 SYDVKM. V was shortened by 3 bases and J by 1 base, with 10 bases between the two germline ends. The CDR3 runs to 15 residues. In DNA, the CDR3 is TGTGCCAGCAGTTTCTCTAGCAATTCTGGAAACACCATATATTTT. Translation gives CASSFSSNSGNTIYF.

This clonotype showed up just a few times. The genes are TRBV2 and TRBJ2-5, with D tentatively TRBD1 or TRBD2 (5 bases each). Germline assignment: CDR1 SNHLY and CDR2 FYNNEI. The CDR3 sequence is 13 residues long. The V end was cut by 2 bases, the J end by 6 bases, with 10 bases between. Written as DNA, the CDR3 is TGTGCCAGCAGTGAACGGGGCCTGAAGACCCAGTACTTC. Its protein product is CASSERGLKTQYF.

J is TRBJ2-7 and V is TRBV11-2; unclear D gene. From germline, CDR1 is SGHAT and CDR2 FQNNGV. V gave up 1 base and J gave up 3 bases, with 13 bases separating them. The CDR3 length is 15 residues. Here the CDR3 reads CASSLVWAQGYEQYF. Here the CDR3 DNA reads TGTGCCAGCAGCTTAGTCTGGGCACAAGGCTACGAGCAGTACTTC.

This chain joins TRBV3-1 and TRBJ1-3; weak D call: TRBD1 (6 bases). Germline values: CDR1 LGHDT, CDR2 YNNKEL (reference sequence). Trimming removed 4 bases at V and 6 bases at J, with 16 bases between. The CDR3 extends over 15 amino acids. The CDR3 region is CASSLKQGTLNTIYF. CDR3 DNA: TGTGCCAGCAGCCTAAAACAGGGAACCCTAAACACCATATATTTT.

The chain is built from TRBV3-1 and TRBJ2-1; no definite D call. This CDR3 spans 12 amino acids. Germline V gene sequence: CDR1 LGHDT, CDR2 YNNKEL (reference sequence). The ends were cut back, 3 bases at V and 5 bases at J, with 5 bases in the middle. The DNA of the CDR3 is TGTGCCAGCAGCCACCCGGACAATGAGCAGTTCTTC. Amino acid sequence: CASSHPDNEQFF.

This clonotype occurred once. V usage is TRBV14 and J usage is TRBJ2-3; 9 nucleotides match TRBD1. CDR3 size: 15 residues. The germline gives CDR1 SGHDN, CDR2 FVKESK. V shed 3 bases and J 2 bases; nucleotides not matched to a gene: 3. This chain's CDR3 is CASSHYRGPTDTQYF. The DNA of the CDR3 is TGTGCCAGCAGCCATTACAGGGGGCCCACAGATACGCAGTATTTT.

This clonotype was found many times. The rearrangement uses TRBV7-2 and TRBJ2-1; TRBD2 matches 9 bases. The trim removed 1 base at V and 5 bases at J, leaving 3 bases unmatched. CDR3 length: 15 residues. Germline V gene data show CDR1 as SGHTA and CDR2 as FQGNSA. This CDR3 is CASSLVLAGNNEQFF. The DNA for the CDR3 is TGTGCCAGCAGCTTAGTTCTAGCGGGAAACAATGAGCAGTTCTTC.

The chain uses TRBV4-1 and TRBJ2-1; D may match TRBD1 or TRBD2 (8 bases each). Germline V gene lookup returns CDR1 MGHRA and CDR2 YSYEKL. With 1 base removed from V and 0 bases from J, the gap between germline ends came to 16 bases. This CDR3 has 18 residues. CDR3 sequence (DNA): TGCGCCAGCAGCCAAGCAGGGGGCGGGGGGAGCTCCTACAATGAGCAGTTCTTC. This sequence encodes CASSQAGGGGSSYNEQFF.

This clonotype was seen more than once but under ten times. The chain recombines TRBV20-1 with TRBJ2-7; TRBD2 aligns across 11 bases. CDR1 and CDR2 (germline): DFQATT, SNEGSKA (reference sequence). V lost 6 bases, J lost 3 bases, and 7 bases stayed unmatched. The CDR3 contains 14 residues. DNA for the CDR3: TGCAGTGCCGAAACTAGCGGGAGTGGCTACGAGCAGTACTTC. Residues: CSAETSGSGYEQYF.

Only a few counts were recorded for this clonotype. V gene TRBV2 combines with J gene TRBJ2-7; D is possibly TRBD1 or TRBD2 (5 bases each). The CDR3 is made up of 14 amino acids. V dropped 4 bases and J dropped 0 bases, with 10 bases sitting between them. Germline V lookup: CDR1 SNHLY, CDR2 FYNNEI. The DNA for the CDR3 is TGTGCCAGCAGTGTGGGGGTCAGCTCCTACGAGCAGTACTTC. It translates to CASSVGVSSYEQYF.

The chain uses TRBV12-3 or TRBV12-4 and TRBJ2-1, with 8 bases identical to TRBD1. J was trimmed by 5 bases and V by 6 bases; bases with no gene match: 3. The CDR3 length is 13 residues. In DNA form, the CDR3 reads TGTGCCAGCAGGCGACAGGGGAACAATGAGCAGTTCTTC. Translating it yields CASRRQGNNEQFF.